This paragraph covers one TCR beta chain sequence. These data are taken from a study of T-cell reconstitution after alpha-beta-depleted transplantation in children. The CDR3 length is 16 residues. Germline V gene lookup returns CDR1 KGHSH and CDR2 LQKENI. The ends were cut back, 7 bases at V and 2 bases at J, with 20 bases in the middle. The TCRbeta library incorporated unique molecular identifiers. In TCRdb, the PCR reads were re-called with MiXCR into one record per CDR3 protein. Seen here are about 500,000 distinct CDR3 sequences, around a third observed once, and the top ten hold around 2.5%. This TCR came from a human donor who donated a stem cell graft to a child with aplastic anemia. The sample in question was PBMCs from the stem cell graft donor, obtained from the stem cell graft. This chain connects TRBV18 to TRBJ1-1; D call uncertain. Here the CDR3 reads CASLRNSGNRNTEAFF. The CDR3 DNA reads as TGTGCCAGCTTGCGGAACAGTGGGAATAGAAACACTGAAGCTTTCTTT.